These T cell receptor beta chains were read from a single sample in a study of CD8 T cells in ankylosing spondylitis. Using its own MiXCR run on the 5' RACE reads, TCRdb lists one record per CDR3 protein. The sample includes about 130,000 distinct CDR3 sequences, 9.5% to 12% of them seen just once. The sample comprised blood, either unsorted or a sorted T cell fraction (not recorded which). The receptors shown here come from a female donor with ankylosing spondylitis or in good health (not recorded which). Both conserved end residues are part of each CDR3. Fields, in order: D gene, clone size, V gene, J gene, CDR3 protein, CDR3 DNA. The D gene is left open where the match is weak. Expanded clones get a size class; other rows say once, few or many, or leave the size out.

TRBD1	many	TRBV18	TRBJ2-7	CASSPSRTGVYEQYF	TGTGCCAGCTCACCATCTCGGACAGGGGTCTACGAGCAGTACTTC
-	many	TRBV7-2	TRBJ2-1	CASSLPQAWGKFF	TGTGCCAGCAGCTTGCCCCAAGCGTGGGGCAAGTTCTTC
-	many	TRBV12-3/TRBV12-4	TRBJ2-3	CASSSRDGSDTQYF	TGTGCCAGCAGTTCCCGGGACGGCTCAGATACGCAGTATTTT
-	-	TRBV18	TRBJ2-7	CASSPNAVSYEQYF	TGTGCCAGCTCACCAAACGCGGTCTCCTACGAGCAGTACTTC
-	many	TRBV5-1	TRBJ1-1	CASSLVAGGGGTEAFF	TGCGCCAGCAGCCTTGTAGCCGGGGGCGGCGGCACTGAAGCTTTCTTT
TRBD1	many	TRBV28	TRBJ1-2	CASSYNRGFVYGYTF	TGTGCCAGCAGTTATAACAGGGGGTTCGTCTATGGCTACACCTTC
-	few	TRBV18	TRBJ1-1	CASSLQGHTEAFF	TGTGCCAGCTCCCTCCAAGGGCACACTGAAGCTTTCTTT
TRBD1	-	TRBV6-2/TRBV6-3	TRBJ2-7	CASSPGQGNCYEQYF	TGTGCCAGCAGCCCAGGACAGGGGAATTGCTACGAGCAGTACTTC
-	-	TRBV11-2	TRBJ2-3	CASSLGTTFLTDTQYF	TGTGCCAGCAGCTTAGGTACAACTTTCCTCACAGATACGCAGTATTTT
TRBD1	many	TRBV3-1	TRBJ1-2	CASSPLGTGGGYTF	TGTGCCAGCAGCCCCCTCGGGACAGGTGGTGGCTACACCTTC
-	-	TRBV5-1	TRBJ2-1	CASSLWVYNEQFF	TGCGCCAGCAGCTTGTGGGTTTACAATGAGCAGTTCTTC
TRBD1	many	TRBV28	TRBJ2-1	CASSNPPGTGGGYEQFF	TGTGCCAGCAGTAATCCCCCCGGCACAGGGGGCGGGTATGAGCAGTTCTTC
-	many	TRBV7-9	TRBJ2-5	CASSFGTQQETQYF	TGTGCCAGCAGCTTTGGGACGCAGCAAGAGACCCAGTACTTC
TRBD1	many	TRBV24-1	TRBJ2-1	CATSDRDRGRFNEQFF	TGTGCCACCAGTGATCGGGACAGGGGGCGGTTCAATGAGCAGTTCTTC
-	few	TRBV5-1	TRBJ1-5	CASSLVGGLNQPQHF	TGCGCCAGCAGCTTGGTCGGAGGGCTCAATCAGCCCCAGCATTTT
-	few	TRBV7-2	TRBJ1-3	CASSSPRGDFTGNTIYF	TGTGCCAGCAGCTCCCCCCGGGGCGACTTTACTGGAAACACCATATATTTT
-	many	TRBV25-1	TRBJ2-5	CASSEKVYQETQYF	TGTGCCAGCAGTGAAAAGGTCTATCAAGAGACCCAGTACTTC
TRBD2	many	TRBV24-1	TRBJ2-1	CATAGTRGYNEQFF	TGTGCCACCGCCGGGACTAGAGGGTACAATGAGCAGTTCTTC
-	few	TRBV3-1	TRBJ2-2	CASSQDPGWQGVYTGELFF	TGTGCCAGCAGCCAAGATCCAGGGTGGCAAGGGGTTTACACCGGGGAGCTGTTTTTT
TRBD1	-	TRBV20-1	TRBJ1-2	CSASTGRGGYTF	TGCAGTGCCTCGACAGGGAGAGGTGGCTACACCTTC
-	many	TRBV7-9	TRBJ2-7	CASSLNGGYEQYF	TGTGCCAGCAGCTTAAATGGCGGATACGAGCAGTACTTC
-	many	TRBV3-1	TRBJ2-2	CASSRKRTGELFF	TGTGCCAGCAGCCGAAAGAGGACCGGGGAGCTGTTTTTT
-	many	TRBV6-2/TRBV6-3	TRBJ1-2	CASRSRTKGVYGYTF	TGTGCCAGCAGATCCCGGACCAAAGGGGTCTATGGCTACACCTTC
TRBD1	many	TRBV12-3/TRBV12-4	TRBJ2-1	CASILLGQHQQFF	TGTGCCAGCATCCTATTGGGACAGCACCAGCAGTTCTTC
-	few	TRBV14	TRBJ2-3	CASSEEGWRTPGDTQYF	TGTGCCAGCAGCGAAGAGGGATGGCGAACCCCGGGAGATACGCAGTATTTT
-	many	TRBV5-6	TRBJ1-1	CASSTDKNTEAFF	TGTGCCAGCAGCACCGACAAGAACACTGAAGCTTTCTTT
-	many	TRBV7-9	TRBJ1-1	CASRPPPRTANTEAFF	TGTGCCAGCAGGCCTCCCCCACGGACAGCGAACACTGAAGCTTTCTTT
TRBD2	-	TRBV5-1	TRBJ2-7	CASSLGGLAGVYEQYF	TGCGCCAGCAGCTTGGGGGGACTAGCGGGAGTCTACGAGCAGTACTTC
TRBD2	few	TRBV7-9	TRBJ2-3	CASSLPGTRTADTQYF	TGTGCCAGCAGCCTCCCCGGGACTAGGACGGCAGATACGCAGTATTTT
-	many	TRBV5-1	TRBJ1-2	CASSQTSGSYGYTF	TGCGCCAGCAGCCAAACCTCGGGAAGCTATGGCTACACCTTC
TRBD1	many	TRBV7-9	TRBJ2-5	CASSSTGQEETQYF	TGTGCCAGCAGCTCTACGGGACAGGAGGAGACCCAGTACTTC
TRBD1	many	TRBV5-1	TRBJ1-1	CASSLASTGWRRVNTEAFF	TGCGCCAGCAGCTTAGCTTCGACAGGGTGGCGTCGGGTGAACACTGAAGCTTTCTTT
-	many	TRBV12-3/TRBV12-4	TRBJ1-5	CASSPGGLGPPQHF	TGTGCCAGCAGTCCCGGTGGGCTCGGGCCACCCCAGCATTTT
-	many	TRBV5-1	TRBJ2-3	CASSLGVGREDTQYF	TGCGCCAGCAGCTTGGGGGTCGGGAGAGAAGATACGCAGTATTTT
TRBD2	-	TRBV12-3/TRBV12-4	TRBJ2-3	CASSLLREGTDTQYF	TGTGCCAGCAGTTTACTACGGGAGGGGACAGATACGCAGTATTTT
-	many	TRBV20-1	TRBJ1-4	CSASSLGGEKLFF	TGCAGTGCTAGCTCGCTGGGTGGAGAAAAACTGTTTTTT
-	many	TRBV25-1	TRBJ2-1	CASSETTGTYNEQFF	TGTGCCAGCAGTGAGACAACAGGTACCTACAATGAGCAGTTCTTC
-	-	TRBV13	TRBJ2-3	CASSLVWGPSTDTQYF	TGTGCCAGCAGCTTAGTTTGGGGGCCGAGCACAGATACGCAGTATTTT
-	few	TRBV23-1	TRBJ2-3	CASSHRMRSTDTQYF	TGCGCCAGCAGTCACAGGATGCGGAGCACAGATACGCAGTATTTT
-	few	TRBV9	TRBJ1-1	CASSALSPGGAKNTEAFF	TGTGCCAGCAGCGCCTTATCCCCCGGGGGGGCCAAGAACACTGAAGCTTTCTTT
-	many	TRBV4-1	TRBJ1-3	CASSSPPLAGVEDTIYF	TGCGCCAGCAGCTCTCCTCCACTAGCGGGAGTGGAGGACACCATATATTTT
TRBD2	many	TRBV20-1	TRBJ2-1	CSARDGAGVTAYVNEQFF	TGCAGTGCTAGAGATGGAGCGGGAGTAACCGCATACGTCAATGAGCAGTTCTTC